The 31 T cell receptor beta chains presented below share a single source sample, sequenced in a study of T cell clonality in common variable immunodeficiency. Clones were sequenced by immunoSEQ multiplex PCR, and TCRdb holds only the in-frame ones, with some missing. The sample has roughly 55,000 clones, none seen only once. The sequencing sample was made of peripheral blood mononuclear cells. These receptors all stem from a person between 18 and 75 years old in good health.

This clone was recorded at least ten times. The read halts 3 residues ahead of the CDR3 end, with the missing end drawn from the germline J gene. The chain recombines TRBV12-5 with TRBJ2-2; D remains unclear. V was pared by 2 bases and J by 5 bases, with 18 bases between. This CDR3 is built from 17 residues. CDR1 and CDR2 (germline): LGHNT, FRNRAP. The covered CDR3 bases are TGTGCTAGTGGTTTGAAAGGGTTAGGTGTATATACCGGGGAG. It encodes CASGLKGLGVYTGE. The full CDR3 sequence reads CASGLKGLGVYTGELFF.

This clone was picked up many times. The read gets to within 3 residues of the CDR3 end, and the germline J gene fills in the rest. This chain joins TRBV20-1 and TRBJ2-7, with TRBD2 matching over 8 bases. V trimming: 5 bases; J trimming: 4 bases; junction bases outside the gene matches: 7. Germline lookup yields CDR1 DFQATT and CDR2 SNEGSKA (reference sequence). This CDR3 comprises 13 residues. The sequenced part of the CDR3 DNA is TGCAGTGCTCAGCGGGAGTGGGGGTACGAG. It translates to CSAQREWGYE. The full CDR3 sequence reads CSAQREWGYEQYF.

In this sample, this clone turned up many times. CDR3 bases read: TGTGCCAGCAGTCAGGGGGCAAGTTTGAGCACTGAA. Its translation is CASSQGASLSTE. The complete CDR3 sequence is CASSQGASLSTEAFF. The genes are TRBV6-2 or TRBV6-3 and TRBJ1-1; TRBD1 matches 8 bases. Read coverage stops 3 residues before the CDR3 terminus; the germline J gene supplies the remainder. This CDR3 has 15 residues. In germline, CDR1 is MNHEY, CDR2 SVGEGT. V trimming: 5 bases; J trimming: 4 bases; junction bases outside the gene matches: 9.

In its sample, this clone was seen many times. The CDR3 loop is CASSLGGENEQFF. CDR3 DNA (partial): TGTGCCAGCAGCTTGGGGGGGGAGAATGAG. The V and J genes are TRBV7-2 and TRBJ2-1; 7 nucleotides match TRBD2. Read data end 3 residues before the CDR3 end; the end is taken from the germline J gene. The trim removed 3 bases at V and 7 bases at J, leaving 3 bases unmatched. The germline V gene has CDR1 SGHTA and CDR2 FQGNSA. The CDR3 loop spans 13 amino acids. Filled out from reference TRBV7-2 and TRBJ2-1, the complete variable domain reads GAGVSQSPSNKVTEKGKDVELRCDPISGHTALYWYRQSLGQGLEFLIYFQGNSAPDKSGLPSDRFSAERTGGSVSTLTIQRTQQEDSAVYLCASSLGGENEQFFGPGTRLTVL.

This clone has a count of ten or more. Compared with germline, one end of the junction differs, possibly owing to a read error. The read terminates 3 residues ahead of where the CDR3 ends, so the germline J gene completes it. The chain links TRBV11-2 to TRBJ2-2; TRBD1 matches at 8 bases. CDR1 SGHAT and CDR2 FQNNGV come from the germline V gene. This CDR3 has 14 amino acids. Here the CDR3 reads CASSVDRGTGELFF. The covered CDR3 bases are TGTGCCAGCAGCGTAGACAGGGGCACCGGGGAG. Using reference TRBV11-2 and TRBJ2-2 for the parts outside the CDR3, the full variable domain is EAGVAQSPRYKIIEKRQSVAFWCNPISGHATLYWYQQILGQGPKLLIQFQNNGVVDDSQLPKDRFSAERLKGVDSTLKIQPAKLEDSAVYLCASSVDRGTGELFFGEGSRLTVL.

There are many counts of this clone. The DNA ends 3 residues before the CDR3 does, and the rest of the CDR3 is filled in from the germline J gene. The chain uses TRBV6-2 or TRBV6-3 and TRBJ2-2, with 7 positions matching TRBD1. With V trimmed by 7 bases and J by 5 bases, 7 bases remained unmatched. Germline V CDR1 and CDR2: MNHEY, SVGEGT. The CDR3 loop spans 14 amino acids. CDR3 amino acids: CASTLGTATGELFF. CDR3 DNA, as far as it was read: TGTGCCAGCACCTTAGGGACAGCAACCGGGGAG.

As concerns this clone: Coverage ceases 3 residues before the CDR3 finishes, and the germline J gene fills in the end. V usage is TRBV10-2 and J usage is TRBJ2-1, with D possibly matching TRBD1 (6 bases). This CDR3 contains 16 residues. V was shortened by 3 bases and J by 7 bases, with 19 bases between the two germline ends. CDR1 is WSHSY, CDR2 SAAADI, per germline. CDR3 loop: CASSDWAGQISNEQFF. CDR3 bases read: TGCGCCAGCAGTGATTGGGCCGGACAGATCTCAAATGAG.

This clone was seen at least ten times. Coverage ceases 3 residues before the CDR3 finishes, and the germline J gene fills in the end. The chain employs TRBV9 and TRBJ1-5; 7 positions match TRBD1. The CDR3 totals 16 residues. V gave up 3 bases and J gave up 2 bases; unmatched junction bases: 8. Germline V CDR1 and CDR2: SGDLS, YYNGEE. CDR3 bases read: TGTGCCAGCAGCGCGGGAGGGGACAGTCGCAATCAGCCC. Protein: CASSAGGDSRNQP. The full CDR3 is CASSAGGDSRNQPQHF.

A note on this clone: The DNA ends 3 residues before the CDR3 does, and the rest of the CDR3 is filled in from the germline J gene. The chain recombines TRBV23-1 with TRBJ1-5; D not certain. TRBV23-1 carries the ORF label, with uncertain function. The CDR3 is 18 residues long. Trimming took 3 bases from V and 0 from J, leaving 18 bases between them. The CDR3 reads CASSHGSDFSYSNQPQHF. The part of the CDR3 DNA that was read is TGCGCCAGCAGTCACGGCAGCGACTTTTCTTATAGCAATCAGCCC.

This clone appeared many times. CDR3 bases read: TGTGCCTGGAGCGCTTTTAGCGGGAGGGTCGATGAG. Amino acid sequence: CAWSAFSGRVDE. The CDR3 in full is CAWSAFSGRVDEQFF. This sequence joins TRBV30 and TRBJ2-1; 11 bases are a match to TRBD2. Sequencing ends 3 residues short of the CDR3 end; the germline J gene provides the rest. Germline assignment: CDR1 GTSNPN and CDR2 SVGIG (reference sequence). V trimming: 3 bases; J trimming: 8 bases; junction bases outside the gene matches: 9. This CDR3 has 15 residues.

The sample holds many counts of this clone. The CDR3 end is not reached by the read, which stops 3 residues before it; the germline J gene fills it in. The chain couples TRBV28 to TRBJ2-7; 7 nucleotides align to TRBD1. Germline loops: CDR1 MDHEN, CDR2 SYDVKM. This CDR3 spans 15 amino acids. Unmatched junction bases numbered 8, after V lost 5 bases and J lost 1 base. The sequenced part of the CDR3 DNA is TGTGCCAGCAGTCTTACCGAGACAGGGTCCTACGAG. Its translation: CASSLTETGSYE. The CDR3 as a whole reads CASSLTETGSYEQYF.

The table lists this clone with many counts. Read coverage stops 3 residues before the CDR3 terminus; the germline J gene supplies the remainder. The V gene is TRBV2, the J gene TRBJ2-5; 11 nucleotides align to TRBD2. Germline V gene sequence: CDR1 SNHLY, CDR2 FYNNEI. CDR3 size: 16 residues. The V and J ends lost 3 bases and 5 bases, in that order; junction bases with no gene match: 8. The covered CDR3 bases are TGTGCCAGCAGTGATGGGGTAGCGGGAGGGCCGGAGACC. Its protein product is CASSDGVAGGPET. The whole CDR3 sequence is CASSDGVAGGPETQYF.

This clone has ten or more counts. The CDR3 end falls 3 residues outside the read, so it is completed with the germline J gene. The chain joins TRBV20-1 to TRBJ1-4, with TRBD1 as a possible D gene (6 bases). There are 15 residues in the CDR3. The V gene lost 1 base and the J gene lost 1 base, with 10 bases spanning the gap. Germline CDR1 and CDR2: DFQATT and SNEGSKA (reference sequence). The sequenced part of the CDR3 DNA is TGCAGTGCTAGAGGACAGGATGTAACTAATGAAAAA. Translated, it gives CSARGQDVTNEK. The full CDR3 is CSARGQDVTNEKLFF.

This clone was seen ten or more times. The missing CDR3 end, 3 residues past where the read stops, is filled in from the germline J gene. The chain has TRBV20-1 and TRBJ2-1, with TRBD2 identical over 7 bases. The V segment lost 6 bases and the J segment 5 bases; nucleotides outside the gene matches: 13. There are 15 residues in the CDR3. CDR1 is DFQATT, CDR2 SNEGSKA, per germline (reference sequence). The part of the CDR3 DNA that was read is TGCAGTGCACCCAATAGCGGGCGAAGTAACAATGAG. This encodes CSAPNSGRSNNE. The entire CDR3 sequence reads CSAPNSGRSNNEQFF.

This clone was recorded many times. From the germline J gene comes the end of the CDR3, since the read stops 3 residues before it. The gene calls are TRBV4-1 and TRBJ2-3; 8 bases align to TRBD2. This CDR3 region has 17 residues. V was pared by 1 base and J by 2 bases, with 8 bases of the junction left unmatched. Germline CDR1 reads MGHRA; CDR2 reads YSYEKL. CDR3 sequence reads: CASSQGRGTRFTDTQYF. CDR3 DNA, as far as it was read: TGCGCCAGCAGCCAAGGGCGCGGGACTAGATTCACAGATACG.

This clone was detected many times. The sequence runs out 3 residues before the end of the CDR3; the remainder is reconstructed from the germline J gene. The chain uses TRBV5-1 and TRBJ1-1; no definite D call. Deletions cut 4 bases from V and 3 bases from J, with 16 bases between. Germline loops: CDR1 SGHRS, CDR2 YFSETQ. The length of the CDR3 is 15 residues. Partial CDR3 DNA: TGCGCCAGCAGCCTACAAGGGCCCCCAGACACTGAA. Protein: CASSLQGPPDTE. The CDR3 as a whole reads CASSLQGPPDTEAFF.

This clone occurred many times. The DNA read from the CDR3 is TGTGCCAGTAGTACGGGGTACTCCTCCTACGAG. It translates to CASSTGYSSYE. The whole CDR3 reads CASSTGYSSYEQYF. V and J are TRBV19 and TRBJ2-7; maybe TRBD2 (5 bases). The sequence runs out 3 residues before the end of the CDR3; the remainder is reconstructed from the germline J gene. V was clipped by 4 bases and J by 0 bases, with 10 bases between them. Germline V lookup: CDR1 LNHDA, CDR2 SQIVND (reference sequence). The CDR3 has 14 residues.

This clone was seen more than once but under ten times. The read ends 3 residues early relative to the CDR3; the germline J gene fills the gap. The V gene is TRBV6-2 or TRBV6-3, the J gene TRBJ1-1; TRBD1 might be the D (5 bases). This CDR3 has 14 residues. Germline lookup yields CDR1 MNHEY and CDR2 SVGEGT. Deletions cut 0 bases from V and 4 bases from J, with 9 bases between. The CDR3 here is CASSYSGRATEAFF. CDR3 DNA, as far as it was read: TGTGCCAGCAGTTACTCTGGCAGGGCCACTGAA.

As to this clone: Sequencing ends 3 residues short of the CDR3 end; the germline J gene provides the rest. V usage is TRBV18 and J usage is TRBJ1-2; D is undetermined. This CDR3 spans 11 amino acids. Germline CDR1 and CDR2: KGHSH and LQKENI. Partial CDR3 DNA: TGTGCCAGCTCACCAGACAATGAC. Translation: CASSPDND. The entire CDR3 protein reads CASSPDNDYTF.

This clone was seen more than once but under ten times. The observed sequence ends 3 residues before the CDR3 terminus, with the missing tail filled in from the germline J gene. The chain recombines TRBV2 with TRBJ2-1, with D tentatively TRBD1 (5 bases). The V end was cut by 6 bases, the J end by 8 bases, with 14 bases between. The germline gives CDR1 SNHLY, CDR2 FYNNEI. The CDR3 contains 13 residues. The covered CDR3 bases are TGTGCCAGCAGCCAAGGGGAAGCAGATGAG. Its protein is CASSQGEADE. The full CDR3 is CASSQGEADEQFF.

This clone was counted ten times or more. The read falls 3 residues short of the CDR3 end, and the missing part is taken from the germline J gene. This rearrangement joins TRBV2 to TRBJ2-3, with 7 nucleotides matching TRBD2. V lost 10 bases to trimming and J lost 3 bases; unmatched junction nucleotides: 4. Germline-derived CDR1 and CDR2 are SNHLY and FYNNEI. The CDR3 consists of 12 residues. This CDR3 reads CATGLGTDTQYF. The sequenced part of the CDR3 DNA is TGTGCCACAGGACTAGGTACAGATACG. Drawing the rest from reference TRBV2 and TRBJ2-3, the complete variable domain is EPEVTQTPSHQVTQMGQEVILRCVPISNHLYFYWYRQILGQKVEFLVSFYNNEISEKSEIFDDQFSVERPDGSNFTLKIRSTKLEDSAMYFCATGLGTDTQYFGPGTRLTVL.

This clone was seen ten or more times. The read finishes 3 residues shy of the CDR3 end, and the germline J gene is used to complete it. This chain uses TRBV18 with TRBJ1-4, with D tentatively TRBD1 (5 bases). The V end lost 6 bases, the J end lost 3 bases, and 14 bases lay between the germline ends. CDR1 KGHSH and CDR2 LQKENI come from the germline V gene. The CDR3 sequence is 15 residues long. The sequenced CDR3 bases are TGTGCCAGCTCCCCCAGAGCAGGGTCTAATGAAAAA. As protein: CASSPRAGSNEK. The full CDR3 sequence reads CASSPRAGSNEKLFF. Full variable domain (missing parts from reference TRBV18 and TRBJ1-4): NAGVMQNPRHLVRRRGQEARLRCSPMKGHSHVYWYRQLPEEGLKFMVYLQKENIIDESGMPKERFSAEFPKEGPSILRIQQVVRGDSAAYFCASSPRAGSNEKLFFGSGTQLSVL.

There are many counts of this clone. The read terminates 3 residues before the CDR3 end, so the remaining end is supplied by the germline J gene. This chain joins TRBV6-2 or TRBV6-3 and TRBJ2-1, with TRBD2 identical over 7 bases. Germline trimming cut 5 bases from V and 0 bases from J; bases unmatched to any gene: 7. Germline CDR1 and CDR2: MNHEY and SVGEGT. This CDR3 is built from 16 residues. The CDR3 is CASSLLAPSSYNEQFF. The CDR3 bases that were read are TGTGCCAGCAGTCTACTAGCGCCGAGCTCCTACAATGAG.

This clone appeared many times. The CDR3 end falls 3 residues outside the read, so it is completed with the germline J gene. This chain joins TRBV4-1 and TRBJ2-2; D is perhaps TRBD2 (6 bases). The V end was cut by 1 base, the J end by 4 bases, with 7 bases between. CDR3 size: 14 residues. CDR1 is MGHRA, CDR2 YSYEKL, per germline. The CDR3 here is CASSQVGGTGELFF. Partial CDR3 DNA: TGCGCCAGCAGCCAAGTGGGGGGCACCGGGGAG.

This clone appeared many times. The CDR3 is cut off 3 residues early in the read; its end comes from the germline J gene. The J gene is TRBJ1-2, the V gene TRBV29-1, with 7 bases fitting TRBD1. CDR3 length: 12 amino acids. Germline values: CDR1 SQVTM, CDR2 ANQGSEA. CDR3 sequence reads: CSVDMTGRGYTF. The sequenced part of the CDR3 DNA is TGCAGCGTCGACATGACAGGGAGAGGC.

This clone was recorded at least ten times. The CDR3 protein is CASSKGREVWSDTEAFF. The CDR3 bases that were read are TGCGCCAGCAGTAAGGGTCGTGAGGTATGGTCGGACACTGAA. This chain uses TRBV4-1 with TRBJ1-1, with D uncertain. The read terminates 3 residues ahead of where the CDR3 ends, so the germline J gene completes it. Trimming cost V 6 bases and J 3 bases, with 23 bases left between them. Germline V gene data show CDR1 as MGHRA and CDR2 as YSYEKL. CDR3 length: 17 residues.

This clone was observed many times. The read terminates 3 residues before the CDR3 end, so the remaining end is supplied by the germline J gene. V usage is TRBV19 and J usage is TRBJ2-7; 7 nucleotides match TRBD1. CDR3 length: 12 amino acids. Germline V gene data show CDR1 as LNHDA and CDR2 as SQIVND (reference sequence). V was clipped by 5 bases and J by 6 bases; unmatched bases: 4. The sequenced CDR3 bases are TGTGCCAGTAGTCTCGACAGGGTCGAG. It codes for CASSLDRVE. The CDR3, in full, reads CASSLDRVEQYF.

This clone was seen repeatedly, ten times or more. With the read ending 3 residues before the CDR3 end, the germline J gene is used to fill in that end. The V gene is TRBV7-9, the J gene TRBJ2-5, with a weak D call TRBD1 (6 bases). Germline V gene lookup returns CDR1 SEHNR and CDR2 FQNEAQ (reference sequence). There are 13 residues in the CDR3. The V end lost 3 bases, the J end lost 5 bases, and 10 bases lay between the germline ends. Partial CDR3 DNA: TGTGCCAGCAGCTTGACAGGATGGGAGACC. Translating it yields CASSLTGWET. The full CDR3 reads CASSLTGWETQYF.

This clone was seen ten or more times. Read data end 3 residues before the CDR3 end; the end is taken from the germline J gene. The rearrangement joins TRBV5-4 to TRBJ2-7, with 8 bases identical to TRBD2. Germline V lookup: CDR1 SGHNT, CDR2 YYREEE (reference sequence). The CDR3 runs 15 residues. J lost 0 bases, V lost 7 bases, and 9 bases had no gene match. CDR3 loop: CASRASGLSSYEQYF. The DNA read from the CDR3 is TGTGCCAGCCGGGCTAGCGGGCTATCCTCCTACGAG.

This clone was observed at least ten times. The read is 3 residues too short to cover the CDR3 end, so that end is filled in from the germline J gene. The chain is built from TRBV20-1 and TRBJ2-1, with D maybe TRBD2 (7 bases). V was shortened by 6 bases and J by 9 bases, with 21 bases between the two germline ends. The CDR3 length is 14 residues. CDR1 DFQATT and CDR2 SNEGSKA come from the germline V gene (reference sequence). The CDR3 spells CSALAPPGGPEQFF. The DNA read from the CDR3 is TGCAGTGCCCTCGCACCCCCGGGGGGCCCTGAG.

This clone showed up many times. The read gets to within 3 residues of the CDR3 end, and the germline J gene fills in the rest. The chain combines TRBV18 with TRBJ2-1, with 8 bases lining up with TRBD1. Germline values: CDR1 KGHSH, CDR2 LQKENI. This CDR3 has 14 amino acids. V trimming: 2 bases; J trimming: 7 bases; junction bases outside the gene matches: 4. The DNA read from the CDR3 is TGTGCCAGCTCACCAGAGACAGGGGCAAATGAG. This codes for CASSPETGANE. The CDR3 in full is CASSPETGANEQFF.